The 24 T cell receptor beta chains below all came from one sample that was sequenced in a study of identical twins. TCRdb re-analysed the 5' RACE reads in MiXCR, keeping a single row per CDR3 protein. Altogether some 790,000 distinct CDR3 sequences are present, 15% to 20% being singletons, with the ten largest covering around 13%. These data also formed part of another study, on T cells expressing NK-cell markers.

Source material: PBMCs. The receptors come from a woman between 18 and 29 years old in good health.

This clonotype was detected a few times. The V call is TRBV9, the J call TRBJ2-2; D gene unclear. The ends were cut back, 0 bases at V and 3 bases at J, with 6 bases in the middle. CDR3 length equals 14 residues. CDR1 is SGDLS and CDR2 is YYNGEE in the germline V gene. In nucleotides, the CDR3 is TGTGCCAGCAGCGTAGGCAGGTACACCGGGGAGCTGTTTTTT. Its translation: CASSVGRYTGELFF. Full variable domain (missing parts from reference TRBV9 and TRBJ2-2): DSGVTQTPKHLITATGQRVTLRCSPRSGDLSVYWYQQSLDQGLQFLIQYYNGEERAKGNILERFSAQQFPDLHSELNLSSLELGDSALYFCASSVGRYTGELFFGEGSRLTVL.

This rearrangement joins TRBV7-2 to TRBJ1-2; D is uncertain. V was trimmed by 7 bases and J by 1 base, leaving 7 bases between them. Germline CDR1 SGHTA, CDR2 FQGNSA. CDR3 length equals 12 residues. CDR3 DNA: TGTGCCAGCACCACTATTAACTATGGCTACACCTTC. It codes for CASTTINYGYTF.

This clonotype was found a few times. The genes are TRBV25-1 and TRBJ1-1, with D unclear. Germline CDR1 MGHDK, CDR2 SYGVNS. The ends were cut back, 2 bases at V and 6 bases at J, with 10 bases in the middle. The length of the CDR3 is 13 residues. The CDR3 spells CASSEQRLAEAFF. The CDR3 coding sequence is TGTGCCAGCAGTGAACAGAGGTTGGCTGAAGCTTTCTTT.

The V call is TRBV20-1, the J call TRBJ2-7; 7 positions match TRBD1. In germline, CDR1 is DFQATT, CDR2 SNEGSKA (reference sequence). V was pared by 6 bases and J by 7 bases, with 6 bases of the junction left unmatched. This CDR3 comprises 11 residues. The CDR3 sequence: CSAEQGLEQYF. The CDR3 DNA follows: TGCAGTGCGGAACAGGGGCTTGAGCAGTACTTC.

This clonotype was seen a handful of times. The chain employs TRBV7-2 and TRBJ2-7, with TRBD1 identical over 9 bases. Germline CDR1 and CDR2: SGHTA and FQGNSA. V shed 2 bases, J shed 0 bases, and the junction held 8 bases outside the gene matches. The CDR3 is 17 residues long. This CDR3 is CASSLKGDRAFSYEQYF. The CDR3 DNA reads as TGTGCCAGCAGCTTAAAAGGGGACAGGGCTTTCTCCTACGAGCAGTACTTC.

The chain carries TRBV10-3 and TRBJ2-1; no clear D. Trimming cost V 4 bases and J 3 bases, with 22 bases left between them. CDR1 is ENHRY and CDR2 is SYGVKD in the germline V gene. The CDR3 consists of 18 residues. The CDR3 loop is CAISGTPGPYLDYNEQFF. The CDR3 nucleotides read TGTGCCATCAGTGGTACACCGGGTCCTTATTTAGACTACAATGAGCAGTTCTTC.

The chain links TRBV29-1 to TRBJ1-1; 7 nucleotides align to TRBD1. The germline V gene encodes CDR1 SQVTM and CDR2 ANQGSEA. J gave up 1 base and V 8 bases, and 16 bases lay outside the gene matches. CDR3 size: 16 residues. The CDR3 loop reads CSLVRGAGRANTEAFF. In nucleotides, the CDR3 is TGCAGCCTCGTCAGGGGGGCAGGACGAGCGAACACTGAAGCTTTCTTT.

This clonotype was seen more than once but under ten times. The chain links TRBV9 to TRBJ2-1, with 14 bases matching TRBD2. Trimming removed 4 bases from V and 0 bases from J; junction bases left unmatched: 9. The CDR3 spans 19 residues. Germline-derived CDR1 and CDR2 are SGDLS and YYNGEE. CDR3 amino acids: CASSPTWTSGRSSYNEQFF. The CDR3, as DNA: TGTGCCAGCAGCCCGACCTGGACTAGCGGGAGGAGCTCCTACAATGAGCAGTTCTTC.

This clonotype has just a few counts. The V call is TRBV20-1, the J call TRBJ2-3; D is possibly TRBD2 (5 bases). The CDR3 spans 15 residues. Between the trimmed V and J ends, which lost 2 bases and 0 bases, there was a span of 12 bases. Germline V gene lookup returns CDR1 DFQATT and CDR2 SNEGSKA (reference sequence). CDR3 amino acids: CSARRAVSSTDTQYF. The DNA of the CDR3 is TGCAGTGCTAGAAGAGCGGTTTCTAGCACAGATACGCAGTATTTT.

This CDR3 reads CASSLSGQGPREQYF. The DNA of the CDR3 is TGTGCCAGCAGCTTGTCGGGACAGGGTCCGCGCGAGCAGTACTTC. The gene calls are TRBV7-8 and TRBJ2-7, with TRBD1 matching over 9 bases. The CDR3 sequence is 15 residues long. Unmatched junction bases numbered 9, after V lost 3 bases and J lost 6 bases. Per the germline V gene, CDR1 is SGHVS and CDR2 is FQNEAQ.

CDR3 residues: CAISELTAFGELFF. The CDR3 bases are TGTGCCATCAGTGAGTTAACAGCTTTCGGGGAGCTGTTTTTT. The V call is TRBV10-3, the J call TRBJ2-2; the D is unclear. From germline, CDR1 is ENHRY and CDR2 SYGVKD. The CDR3 runs to 14 residues. The ends were cut back, 1 base at V and 7 bases at J, with 10 bases in the middle.

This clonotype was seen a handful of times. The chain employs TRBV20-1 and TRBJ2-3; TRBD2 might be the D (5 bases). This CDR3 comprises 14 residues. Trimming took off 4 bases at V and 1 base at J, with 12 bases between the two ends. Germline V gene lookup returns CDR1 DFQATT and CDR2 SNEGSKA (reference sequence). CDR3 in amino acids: CSAITRIGTDTQYF. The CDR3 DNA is TGCAGTGCTATTACTAGAATAGGCACAGATACGCAGTATTTT.

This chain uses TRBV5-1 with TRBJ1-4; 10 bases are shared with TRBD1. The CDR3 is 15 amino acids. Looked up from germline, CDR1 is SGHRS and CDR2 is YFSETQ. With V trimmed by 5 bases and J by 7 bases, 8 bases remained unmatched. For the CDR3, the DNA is TGCGCCAGCAGGTCGACCGGGACAGGGGTTGAAAAACTGTTTTTT. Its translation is CASRSTGTGVEKLFF.

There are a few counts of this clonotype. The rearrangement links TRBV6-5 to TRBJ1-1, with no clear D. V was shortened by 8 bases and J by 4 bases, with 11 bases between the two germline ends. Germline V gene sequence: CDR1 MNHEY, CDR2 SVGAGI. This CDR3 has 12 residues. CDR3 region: CASVNPGTEAFF. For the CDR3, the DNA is TGTGCCAGCGTCAATCCCGGCACTGAAGCTTTCTTT.

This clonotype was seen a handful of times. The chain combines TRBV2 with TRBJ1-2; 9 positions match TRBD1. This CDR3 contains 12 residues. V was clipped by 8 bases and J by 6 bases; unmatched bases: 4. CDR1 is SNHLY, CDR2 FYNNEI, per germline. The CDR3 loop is CASQGQGNGYTF. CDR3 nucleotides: TGTGCCAGCCAGGGACAGGGAAATGGCTACACCTTC.

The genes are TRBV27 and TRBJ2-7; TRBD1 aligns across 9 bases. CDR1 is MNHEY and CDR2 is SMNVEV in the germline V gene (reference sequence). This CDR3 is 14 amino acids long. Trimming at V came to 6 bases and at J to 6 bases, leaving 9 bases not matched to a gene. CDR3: CASRLQGASREQYF. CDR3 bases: TGTGCCAGCAGATTACAGGGGGCATCCCGCGAGCAGTACTTC.

CDR3 residues: CASSLVRLNSGANVLTF. CDR3 DNA sequence: TGTGCCAGCAGTTTAGTGCGTCTGAACTCTGGGGCCAACGTCCTGACTTTC. The V and J genes are TRBV12-3 or TRBV12-4 and TRBJ2-6, with unresolved D. This CDR3 has 17 residues. Between the trimmed V and J ends, which lost 1 base and 0 bases, there was a span of 10 bases.

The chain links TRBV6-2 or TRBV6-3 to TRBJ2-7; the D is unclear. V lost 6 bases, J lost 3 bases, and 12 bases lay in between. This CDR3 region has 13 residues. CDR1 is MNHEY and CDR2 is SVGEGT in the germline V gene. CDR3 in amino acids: CASSAYRYYEQYF. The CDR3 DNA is TGTGCCAGCAGCGCCTACAGATACTACGAGCAGTACTTC.

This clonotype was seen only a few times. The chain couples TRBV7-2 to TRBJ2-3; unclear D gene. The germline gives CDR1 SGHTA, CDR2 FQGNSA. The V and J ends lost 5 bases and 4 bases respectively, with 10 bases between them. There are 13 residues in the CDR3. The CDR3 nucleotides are TGTGCCAGCAGCCAGAACTTCGCAGATACGCAGTATTTT. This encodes CASSQNFADTQYF. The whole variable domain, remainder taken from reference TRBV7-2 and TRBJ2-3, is GAGVSQSPSNKVTEKGKDVELRCDPISGHTALYWYRQSLGQGLEFLIYFQGNSAPDKSGLPSDRFSAERTGGSVSTLTIQRTQQEDSAVYLCASSQNFADTQYFGPGTRLTVL.

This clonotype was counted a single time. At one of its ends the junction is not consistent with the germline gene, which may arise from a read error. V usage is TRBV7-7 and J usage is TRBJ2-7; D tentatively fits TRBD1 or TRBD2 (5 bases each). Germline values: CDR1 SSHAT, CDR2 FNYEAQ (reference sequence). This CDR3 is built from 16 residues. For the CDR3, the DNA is TGTGCCAGCAGCACGGACCGGGACCGCCTCTCCTACGTGCAGTACTTC. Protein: CASSTDRDRLSYVQYF. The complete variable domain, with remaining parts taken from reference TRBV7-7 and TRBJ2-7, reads GAGVSQSPRYKVTKRGQDVTLRCDPISSHATLYWYQQALGQGPEFLTYFNYEAQPDKSGLPSDRFSAERPEGSISTLTIQRTEQRDSAMYRCASSTDRDRLSYVQYFGPGTRLTVT.

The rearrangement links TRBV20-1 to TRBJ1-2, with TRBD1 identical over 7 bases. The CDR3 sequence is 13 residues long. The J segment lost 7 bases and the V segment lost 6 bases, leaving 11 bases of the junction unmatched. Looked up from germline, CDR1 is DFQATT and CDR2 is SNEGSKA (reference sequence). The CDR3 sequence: CSAPLRGGFGYTF. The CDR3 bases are TGCAGTGCCCCTTTACGAGGGGGCTTTGGCTACACCTTC.

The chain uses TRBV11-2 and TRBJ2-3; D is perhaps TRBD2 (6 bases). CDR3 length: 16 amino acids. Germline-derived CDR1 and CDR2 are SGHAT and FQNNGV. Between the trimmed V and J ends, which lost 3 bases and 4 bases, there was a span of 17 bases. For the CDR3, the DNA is TGTGCCAGCAGCTTCCGACGGGACTCCTTTCCAGATACGCAGTATTTT. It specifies CASSFRRDSFPDTQYF.

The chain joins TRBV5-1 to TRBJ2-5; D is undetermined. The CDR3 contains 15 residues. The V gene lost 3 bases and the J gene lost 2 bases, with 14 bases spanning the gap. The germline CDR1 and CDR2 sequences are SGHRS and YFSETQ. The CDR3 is CASSWAATKQETQYF. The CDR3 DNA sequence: TGCGCCAGCAGCTGGGCGGCTACTAAACAAGAGACCCAGTACTTC.

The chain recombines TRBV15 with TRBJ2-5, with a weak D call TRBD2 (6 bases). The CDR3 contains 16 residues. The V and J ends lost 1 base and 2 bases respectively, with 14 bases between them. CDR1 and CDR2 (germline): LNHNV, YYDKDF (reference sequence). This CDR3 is CATSRVPGLRQETQYF. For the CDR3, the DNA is TGTGCCACCAGCAGAGTCCCGGGACTGAGACAAGAGACCCAGTACTTC.